This TCR beta chain was sequenced for a study of monozygotic twins with inflammatory bowel disease. General study results and limits: In these data, no single strong IBD-associated signal or clonotype received support. Relative to healthy twins, IBD patients had fewer clonotypes in common with others, a gap that was especially apparent with disease activity. Among twins, concordant and discordant pairs did not differ in repertoire similarity, possibly from limited power.

The germline CDR1 and CDR2 sequences are SGHRS and YFSETQ. The CDR3 is made up of 14 amino acids. Details on this clonotype: Its antigen is undetermined.

There were 3,000 to 4,000 ng of total RNA used for each TCR library. For each CDR3 protein, TCRdb gives one entry from its re-call of the 5' RACE reads, without DNA. The table lists roughly 320,000 distinct CDR3 sequences. The rearrangement joins TRBV5-1 to TRBJ2-6. The source of this sequence is a human donor with ulcerative colitis or Crohn's disease, or a healthy co-twin of an affected twin (not recorded which). The specimen was blood. CDR3 amino acids: CASSFPQGANVLTF. The whole variable domain, remainder taken from reference TRBV5-1 and TRBJ2-6, is KAGVTQTPRYLIKTRGQQVTLSCSPISGHRSVSWYQQTPGQGLQFLFEYFSETQRNKGNFPGRFSGRQFSNSRSEMNVSTLELGDSALYLCASSFPQGANVLTFGAGSRLTVL.